Shown below are 11 T cell receptor beta chains from a single sample sequenced in a study of memory CD4+ T cells and cytomegalovirus serostatus. Single viable CD3+CD4+CD8-CD45RO+ cells were sorted as the memory CD4+ T cells. Some clones are missing from TCRdb's copy, which holds only in-frame ones; the method was immunoSEQ multiplex PCR. The repertoire has roughly 40,000 clones, roughly 80% of them found once; the top ten carry about 0.8%. The material sequenced was memory CD4+ T cells from blood. These receptors originate from an adult in good health and CMV-seronegative.

The V gene is TRBV7-9, the J gene TRBJ2-2, with a weak D call TRBD2 (5 bases). Germline CDR1 and CDR2: SEHNR and FQNEAQ (reference sequence). This CDR3 is 15 amino acids long. Trimming left V 5 bases short and J 6 bases short, with 16 bases between. The CDR3 is CASSGGSLGAGELFF. DNA for the CDR3: TGTGCCAGCAGCGGCGGGTCTTTGGGAGCCGGGGAGCTGTTTTTT.

The chain has TRBV7-3 and TRBJ1-2; 7 bases are a match to TRBD1. Germline loops: CDR1 SGHTA, CDR2 FQGTGA. With V trimmed by 3 bases and J by 8 bases, 12 bases remained unmatched. The CDR3 is 15 amino acids. CDR3 in amino acids: CASSLGKGAAWGYTF. CDR3 bases: TGTGCCAGCAGCTTGGGGAAGGGGGCCGCTTGGGGCTACACCTTC.

The chain combines TRBV2 with TRBJ2-3; tentatively, D is TRBD2 (5 bases). V dropped 6 bases and J dropped 6 bases, with 7 bases sitting between them. This CDR3 contains 11 residues. The germline V gene has CDR1 SNHLY and CDR2 FYNNEI. The DNA for the CDR3 is TGTGCCAGCAGAGAGGGTGATACGCAGTATTTT. Translated: CASREGDTQYF.

This clone was detected only once. This chain uses TRBV11-2 with TRBJ1-3; D gene ambiguous. The CDR3 has 17 residues. Germline CDR1 reads SGHAT; CDR2 reads FQNNGV. V gave up 3 bases and J gave up 5 bases, with 20 bases separating them. The chain's CDR3 is CASSLAGGSALRNTIYF. The DNA of the CDR3 is TGTGCCAGCAGCTTGGCGGGAGGGTCGGCCCTTCGAAACACCATATATTTT.

This clone has more than one count but fewer than ten. The rearrangement joins TRBV10-3 to TRBJ2-6, with D hard to call. V was shortened by 0 bases and J by 0 bases, with 9 bases between the two germline ends. CDR1 and CDR2 from the germline V gene are ENHRY and SYGVKD. CDR3 size: 17 residues. CDR3 amino acids: CAISESGQNSGANVLTF. DNA for the CDR3: TGTGCCATCAGTGAGTCTGGGCAAAACTCTGGGGCCAACGTCCTGACTTTC.

The chain couples TRBV10-3 to TRBJ1-5; possibly TRBD1 for D (5 bases). V dropped 0 bases and J dropped 3 bases, with 9 bases sitting between them. The CDR3 is 15 amino acids. CDR1 ENHRY and CDR2 SYGVKD come from the germline V gene. CDR3 protein: CAISESYGTNQPQHF. The CDR3 bases are TGTGCCATCAGTGAGTCGTACGGGACCAATCAGCCCCAGCATTTT.

The chain carries TRBV25-1 and TRBJ1-2; D not resolved. The CDR3 extends over 13 amino acids. CDR1 and CDR2 (germline): MGHDK, SYGVNS. Trimming took off 2 bases at V and 2 bases at J, with 6 bases between the two ends. The chain's CDR3 is CASSEGENYGYTF. The CDR3 DNA is TGTGCCAGCAGTGAAGGGGAAAACTATGGCTACACCTTC.

This clone came up once. V is TRBV7-9 and J is TRBJ2-1, with 7 bases aligning to TRBD2. Germline values: CDR1 SEHNR, CDR2 FQNEAQ (reference sequence). With 2 bases clipped from V and 6 bases from J, the junction kept 10 bases outside the gene matches. CDR3 length equals 16 residues. The CDR3 nucleotides read TGTGCCAGCAGCTTATTGGAGCTAGCGGCGAGCAATGAGCAGTTCTTC. This encodes CASSLLELAASNEQFF.

By share, this clone ranks as medium-sized. DNA for the CDR3: TGTGCCAGCAGCTGGTCCTCAGGGGGAGAGACCCAGTACTTC. Protein: CASSWSSGGETQYF. The chain uses TRBV5-6 and TRBJ2-5; TRBD1 agrees at 7 bases. Germline V lookup: CDR1 SGHDT, CDR2 YYEEEE. The CDR3 is 14 amino acids. V lost 3 bases to trimming and J lost 4 bases; unmatched junction nucleotides: 6.

This clone was seen a single time. The chain couples TRBV11-1 to TRBJ2-2, with 12 bases identical to TRBD2. Germline V lookup: CDR1 SGHAT, CDR2 FQDESV (reference sequence). With V trimmed by 3 bases and J by 5 bases, 4 bases remained unmatched. The CDR3 has 16 amino acids. CDR3 amino acids: CASSLGTSGLTGELFF. The CDR3, as DNA: TGTGCCAGCAGCTTGGGGACTAGCGGGCTAACCGGGGAGCTGTTTTTT.

This clone was detected a few times. The CDR3 protein is CASSDEETQYF. The CDR3 DNA reads TGTGCCAGCAGTGACGAAGAGACCCAGTACTTC. The chain links TRBV2 to TRBJ2-5; D remains unclear. CDR1 is SNHLY, CDR2 FYNNEI, per germline. The length of the CDR3 is 11 residues. V lost 3 bases to trimming and J lost 3 bases, with 2 bases between them.